Listed below are T cell receptor beta chains from one sample, sequenced in a study of blood T cell repertoires in COVID-19. Produced via immunoSEQ multiplex PCR; TCRdb's table is partial and in-frame only. This table holds 160,000 or so clones, nearly 80% found once. The sample consisted of peripheral blood. Receptor source: a woman older than 75 with acute or convalescent COVID-19. The CDR3 runs from the conserved cysteine through the conserved F or W. A D gene is named only where the DNA matches it firmly. Size is omitted from some rows. Given values are once, few, many or a class for expanded clones.

d_call	clone_size	v_call	j_call	cdr3_aa	cdr3_nt
TRBD2	few	TRBV18	TRBJ2-1	CASSPLAASYNEQFF	TGTGCCAGCTCACCTCTAGCGGCTTCCTACAATGAGCAGTTCTTC
TRBD1	NA	TRBV29-1	TRBJ2-3	CSVSRGRTDTQYF	TGCAGCGTTAGCAGGGGGCGAACAGATACGCAGTATTTT
NA	NA	TRBV19	TRBJ1-3	CASSPQQASGNTIYF	TGTGCCAGTAGTCCCCAGCAGGCCTCTGGAAACACCATATATTTT
NA	NA	TRBV7-9	TRBJ1-3	CASSLVPVASGNTIYF	TGTGCCAGCAGCTTAGTACCAGTAGCCTCTGGAAACACCATATATTTT
NA	once	TRBV4-2	TRBJ2-3	CASSQVGAQGTQYF	TGTGCCAGCAGCCAAGTGGGTGCACAGGGTACGCAGTATTTT
TRBD1	NA	TRBV30	TRBJ1-2	CAWKRGRLSVTNYGYTF	TGTGCCTGGAAGAGGGGGCGATTGTCAGTTACTAACTATGGCTACACCTTC
NA	NA	TRBV24-1	TRBJ2-1	CATSDLDRDLGEFF	TGTGCCACCAGTGATTTGGACCGGGACTTGGGGGAGTTCTTC
NA	NA	TRBV2	TRBJ1-2	CASRGDKGQMSGYTF	TGTGCCAGCAGAGGGGACAAGGGTCAGATGAGTGGCTACACCTTC
NA	few	TRBV5-1	TRBJ2-5	CASSFSEETQYF	TGCGCCAGCAGCTTCTCAGAAGAGACCCAGTACTTC
NA	few	TRBV27	TRBJ2-5	CASLAPGGETQYF	TGTGCCAGCCTAGCCCCCGGGGGAGAGACCCAGTACTTC
TRBD2	NA	TRBV30	TRBJ2-7	CAWSWLAGDEQYF	TGTGCCTGGAGTTGGCTAGCGGGAGATGAGCAGTACTTC
NA	NA	TRBV5-5	TRBJ2-6	CASSLADSSGANVLTF	TGTGCCAGCAGCTTGGCCGACAGCTCTGGGGCCAACGTCCTGACTTTC
TRBD1	NA	TRBV7-9	TRBJ1-2	CASSPRTGPNYGYTF	TGTGCCAGCAGCCCCAGGACAGGGCCTAACTATGGCTACACCTTC
TRBD1	NA	TRBV14	TRBJ2-7	CASSKKRGQGGEQYF	TGTGCCAGCAGCAAAAAGCGGGGACAGGGGGGAGAGCAGTACTTC